One sample yielded the 23 T cell receptor beta chains listed below, sequenced in a study of T cell responses to AZD1222 COVID-19 vaccine (dated by TCRdb to the early 2020s). Receptors were amplified or captured by the immunoSEQ multiplex PCR assay. Sourced from immuneACCESS, this table was stored by TCRdb with only in-frame sequences that have V and J called. A share of the clones is absent; for the studies checked, an unresolved V gene accounts for under half, and the remainder has no known explanation. The sample profile shows about 210,000 clones; almost 95% of them were found once. 1% to 1.5% of the sample comes from the top ten. The meaning of the sample's time point label: baseline before first vaccination. The sample in question was peripheral blood, obtained on day 0 of AZD1222 vaccination. These receptors came from an adult in good health.

V usage is TRBV11-2 and J usage is TRBJ1-4; perhaps TRBD1 as D (5 bases). CDR1 and CDR2 from the germline V gene are SGHAT and FQNNGV. This CDR3 is built from 15 residues. Trimming left V 4 bases short and J 7 bases short, with 16 bases between. CDR3 sequence (DNA): TGTGCCAGCAGCTATGACAGACGAATGGTTGAAAAACTGTTTTTT. Translating gives CASSYDRRMVEKLFF. Based on the CDR3 plus reference TRBV11-2 and TRBJ1-4, the full variable domain is EAGVAQSPRYKIIEKRQSVAFWCNPISGHATLYWYQQILGQGPKLLIQFQNNGVVDDSQLPKDRFSAERLKGVDSTLKIQPAKLEDSAVYLCASSYDRRMVEKLFFGSGTQLSVL.

The chain uses TRBV10-3 and TRBJ1-6; no reliable D call. CDR3 length equals 12 residues. The germline gives CDR1 ENHRY, CDR2 SYGVKD. V shed 8 bases and J shed 11 bases, with 13 bases lying between them. The CDR3 sequence is CAISEPGAPLHF. The CDR3 region has the DNA TGTGCCATCTCGGAGCCCGGTGCACCCCTCCACTTT.

This chain joins TRBV3-1 (or the pseudogene TRBV3-2) and TRBJ1-1; D is possibly TRBD1 (6 bases). CDR1 and CDR2 (germline): LGHDT, YNNKEL (reference sequence). CDR3 length: 11 residues. V lost 7 bases and J 11 bases, leaving 14 bases between the germline ends. CDR3: CASILGGMAFF. CDR3 in DNA: TGTGCCAGCATCCTAGGGGGGATGGCTTTCTTT.

V gene TRBV3-1 (or the pseudogene TRBV3-2) combines with J gene TRBJ2-1; 8 bases line up with TRBD2. The CDR3 runs 16 residues. After removal of 4 bases from V and 9 bases from J, the junction contained 14 bases not matched to a gene. Germline lookup yields CDR1 LGHDT and CDR2 YNNKEL (reference sequence). CDR3 in DNA: TGTGCCAGCAGCCCGACCCTCCCGGGGGGGGCCTCTGAGCAGTTCTTC. It encodes CASSPTLPGGASEQFF.

The genes are TRBV7-2 and TRBJ2-1, with TRBD2 matching over 12 bases. Losses at the gene ends were 5 bases for V and 8 bases for J; bases not matched to a gene: 1. This CDR3 contains 13 residues. From germline, CDR1 is SGHTA and CDR2 FQGNSA. The CDR3 coding sequence is TGTGCCAGCAGCCCTAGCGGGGGGGATGAGCAGTTCTTC. It yields the protein CASSPSGGDEQFF.

V and J are TRBV6-4 and TRBJ1-1; D not resolved. V was trimmed by 6 bases and J by 4 bases, leaving 15 bases between them. This CDR3 region has 14 residues. Per germline, CDR1 MRHNA and CDR2 SNTAGT. The CDR3 DNA is TGTGCCAGCAGCCGCTCCGGTGGCCTCACTGAAGCTTTCTTT. As protein: CASSRSGGLTEAFF.

The chain combines TRBV10-3 with TRBJ1-2, with unresolved D. V dropped 6 bases and J dropped 8 bases, with 22 bases sitting between them. The CDR3 runs to 15 residues. Germline-derived CDR1 and CDR2 are ENHRY and SYGVKD. This chain's CDR3 is CAIRMEGGPTGGYTF. The CDR3 DNA reads as TGTGCCATCAGGATGGAGGGCGGCCCGACTGGGGGCTACACCTTC.

The gene calls are TRBV28 and TRBJ1-5; D gene unclear. The CDR3 spans 12 residues. V lost 3 bases to trimming and J lost 7 bases, with 7 bases between them. CDR1 is MDHEN and CDR2 is SYDVKM in the germline V gene. The CDR3 spells CASSFSKQPQHF. The CDR3 nucleotides are TGTGCCAGCAGTTTTTCGAAGCAGCCCCAGCATTTT.

This chain links TRBV19 with TRBJ1-1, with 10 bases that match TRBD1. CDR1 and CDR2 (germline): LNHDA, SQIVND (reference sequence). The CDR3 runs 15 residues. The V segment lost 6 bases and the J segment 1 base; nucleotides outside the gene matches: 5. The CDR3 sequence is CASRAGTGANTEAFF. CDR3 DNA: TGTGCCAGTAGGGCCGGGACAGGGGCGAACACTGAAGCTTTCTTT.

V usage is TRBV10-3 and J usage is TRBJ2-1, with D unclear. Trimming stripped 4 bases from V and 4 bases from J, with 5 bases between. The CDR3 loop spans 12 amino acids. Germline V gives CDR1 ENHRY, CDR2 SYGVKD. CDR3 protein: CAISAEYNEQFF. The CDR3, as DNA: TGTGCCATCAGTGCCGAGTACAATGAGCAGTTCTTC.

The chain has TRBV3-1 (or the pseudogene TRBV3-2) and TRBJ1-3; D might be TRBD1 (6 bases). The CDR3 runs 16 residues. Per the germline V gene, CDR1 is LGHDT and CDR2 is YNNKEL (reference sequence). V lost 0 bases and J lost 2, with 11 bases in between. The CDR3 DNA reads TGTGCCAGCAGCCAAGATTTGGGGGCCACTGGAAACACCATATATTTT. It codes for CASSQDLGATGNTIYF.

The V and J genes are TRBV28 and TRBJ1-2; D unclear. Per germline, CDR1 MDHEN and CDR2 SYDVKM. Trimming pared 4 bases from V and 4 bases from J, leaving 13 bases between. This CDR3 is built from 14 residues. CDR3 loop: CASSSTPPSYGYTF. Written as DNA, the CDR3 is TGTGCCAGCAGTTCTACCCCTCCGAGCTATGGCTACACCTTC.

The chain has TRBV20-1 and TRBJ2-7; D is uncertain. There are 11 residues in the CDR3. Trimming took off 6 bases at V and 3 bases at J, with 9 bases between the two ends. Looked up from germline, CDR1 is DFQATT and CDR2 is SNEGSKA (reference sequence). The CDR3 sequence is CSASASYEQYF. The CDR3 nucleotides read TGCAGTGCCAGCGCCAGCTACGAGCAGTACTTC.

The rearrangement joins TRBV29-1 to TRBJ1-1; D remains unclear. Trimming pared 4 bases from V and 10 bases from J, leaving 13 bases between. From germline, CDR1 is SQVTM and CDR2 ANQGSEA. The CDR3 loop spans 11 amino acids. This chain's CDR3 is CSVVRGGRAFF. In nucleotides, the CDR3 is TGCAGCGTTGTTAGAGGAGGGAGAGCTTTCTTT.

The J gene is TRBJ2-5, the V gene TRBV7-9; D may match TRBD1 or TRBD2 (6 bases each). In germline, CDR1 is SEHNR, CDR2 FQNEAQ (reference sequence). This CDR3 is 16 amino acids long. The V end lost 4 bases, the J end lost 5 bases, and 20 bases lay between the germline ends. Written as DNA, the CDR3 is TGTGCCAGCAGCTCCCAGGGTTCGGGGGCCGGGGAGACCCAGTACTTC. Its protein product is CASSSQGSGAGETQYF.

V usage is TRBV5-1 and J usage is TRBJ1-1; 7 nucleotides agree with TRBD1. The junction had 4 bases not matched to a gene; V was cut back by 1 base and J by 1 base. CDR1 SGHRS and CDR2 YFSETQ come from the germline V gene. The CDR3 has 15 residues. The CDR3 region has the DNA TGCGCCAGCAGCTTGTTCGGGACAGAGAACACTGAAGCTTTCTTT. Protein sequence: CASSLFGTENTEAFF.

On this clone itself: The sample has other DNA sequences that encode this CDR3 too. This chain connects TRBV6-5 to TRBJ1-5; D possibly corresponds to TRBD1 (6 bases). V lost 0 bases and J 4 bases, leaving 7 bases between the germline ends. Germline CDR1 and CDR2: MNHEY and SVGAGI. This CDR3 comprises 14 residues. CDR3 DNA sequence: TGTGCCAGCAGTTACTCAACAGGGAATCAGCCCCAGCATTTT. This sequence encodes CASSYSTGNQPQHF.

The genes are TRBV28 and TRBJ1-2, with a possible D match to TRBD1 (6 bases). Germline V gene sequence: CDR1 MDHEN, CDR2 SYDVKM. V shed 2 bases and J shed 6 bases, with 10 bases lying between them. This CDR3 contains 13 residues. CDR3 amino acids: CASSLEGVHGYTF. The CDR3 DNA reads as TGTGCCAGCAGTTTAGAGGGGGTCCATGGCTACACCTTC.

This clone has a single count. V and J are TRBV28 and TRBJ1-1, with D possibly matching TRBD1 (6 bases). The CDR3 has 14 residues. Trimming left V 6 bases short and J 1 base short, with 12 bases between. The germline V gene has CDR1 MDHEN and CDR2 SYDVKM. The CDR3 reads CASRPGAPNTEAFF. The DNA for the CDR3 is TGTGCCAGCAGGCCAGGGGCCCCGAACACTGAAGCTTTCTTT.

The chain couples TRBV5-8 to TRBJ1-2; D remains ambiguous. From germline, CDR1 is SGHTS and CDR2 YDEGEE. V was clipped by 10 bases and J by 8 bases, with 21 bases between them. The CDR3 extends over 13 amino acids. The CDR3 DNA is TGTGCCCCCCCCGGTGGGGTCTCAGGAGGCTACACCTTC. This codes for CAPPGGVSGGYTF.

Only a few counts were recorded for this clone. V gene TRBV7-8 combines with J gene TRBJ1-5; D uncertain. Germline CDR1 SGHVS, CDR2 FQNEAQ. The CDR3 has 15 amino acids. The V end lost 1 base, the J end lost 3 bases, and 10 bases lay between the germline ends. The chain's CDR3 is CASSLGQVTNQPQHF. Written as DNA, the CDR3 is TGTGCCAGCAGCTTAGGTCAGGTGACCAATCAGCCCCAGCATTTT.

The chain employs TRBV25-1 and TRBJ1-2; 7 bases align to TRBD1. The CDR3 is 14 amino acids. Germline values: CDR1 MGHDK, CDR2 SYGVNS. V shed 4 bases and J 9 bases; nucleotides not matched to a gene: 11. The CDR3 spells CASSGSDRVLSYTF. The CDR3 nucleotides are TGTGCCAGCAGTGGGTCCGACAGGGTGTTAAGCTACACCTTC.

The chain links TRBV5-1 to TRBJ1-2; a weak D match, TRBD1 (5 bases). Trimming stripped 5 bases from V and 1 base from J, with 12 bases between. Germline V lookup: CDR1 SGHRS, CDR2 YFSETQ. The CDR3 is made up of 14 amino acids. The DNA for the CDR3 is TGCGCCAGCAGGCCTCAGACAGATAACTATGGCTACACCTTC. As protein: CASRPQTDNYGYTF.